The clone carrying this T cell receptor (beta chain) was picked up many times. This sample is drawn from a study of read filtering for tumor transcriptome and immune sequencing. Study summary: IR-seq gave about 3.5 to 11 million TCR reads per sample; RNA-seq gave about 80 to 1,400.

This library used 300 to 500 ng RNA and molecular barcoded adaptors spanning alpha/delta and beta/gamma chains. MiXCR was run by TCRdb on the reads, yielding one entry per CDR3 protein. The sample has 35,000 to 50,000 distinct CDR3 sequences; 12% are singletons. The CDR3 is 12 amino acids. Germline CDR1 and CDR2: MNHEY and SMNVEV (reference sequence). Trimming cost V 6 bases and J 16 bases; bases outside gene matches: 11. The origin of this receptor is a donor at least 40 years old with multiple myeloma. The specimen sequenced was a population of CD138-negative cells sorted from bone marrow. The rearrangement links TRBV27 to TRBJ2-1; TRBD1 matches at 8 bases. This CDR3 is CASSSHPGGFFF. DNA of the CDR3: TGTGCCAGCAGCTCACACCCAGGGGGCTTTTTCTTC.